This note documents a single T cell receptor (beta chain) sequence. Its antigen is undetermined. Sequenced by immunoSEQ multiplex PCR; TCRdb stores in-frame clones only, minus some. The table lists roughly 29,000 clones, no singletons, with about 3% in the top ten. This sample was included in a study of T cell clonality in common variable immunodeficiency. Study findings and constraints: Common variable immunodeficiency TCR beta sequences reportedly had fewer deletions and N-nucleotide insertions.

The source of this sequence is a human donor with common variable immunodeficiency. Material: peripheral blood mononuclear cells.

The CDR3 bases that were read are TGTGCCAGTACATTTTGGGACAGGGCGACCGGGGAG. The encoded protein is CASTFWDRATGE. The CDR3 as a whole reads CASTFWDRATGELFF. V gene TRBV19 combines with J gene TRBJ2-2, with 9 positions matching TRBD1. The CDR3 goes on 3 residues after the read ends, and that part is filled in from the germline J gene. The V gene's germline CDR1 is LNHDA and CDR2 SQIVND (reference sequence). V trimming: 7 bases; J trimming: 5 bases; junction bases outside the gene matches: 8. The CDR3 spans 15 residues. Full variable domain (rest looked up from reference TRBV19 and TRBJ2-2): DGGITQSPKYLFRKEGQNVTLSCEQNLNHDAMYWYRQDPGQGLRLIYYSQIVNDFQKGDIAEGYSVSREKKESFPLTVTSAQKNPTAFYLCASTFWDRATGELFFGEGSRLTVL.